This T cell receptor beta chain was sequenced in a study of shared clonotypes between healthy human individuals. Study-wide results and caveats: Only blood samples were collected, and tissue repertoires likely differ. With four donors compared, 5% to 5.5% of naive CD4 clonotypes were shared. The generation probabilities recorded for non-shared clonotypes fell below those of clonotypes shared by all four donors.

On this clone: Its antigen is unknown.

Healthy HIV-negative adults without recent acute infections or vaccinations served as donors. Trimming left V 1 base short and J 2 bases short, with 15 bases between. In germline, CDR1 is MNHEY, CDR2 SMNVEV (reference sequence). The CDR3 extends over 16 amino acids. The repertoire was sequenced with immunoSEQ multiplex PCR; TCRdb's copy has only in-frame clones and lacks some. The sample yields 550,000 to 800,000 clones, roughly 87% seen once. Sequencing was performed on memory CD8+ T cells from PBMCs. Noted subset: CD45RO+ cells pooled with CCR7-negative TemRA cells. This chain uses TRBV27 with TRBJ2-7, with D perhaps TRBD2 (6 bases). This TCR was sampled from a man aged 18 to 30 in good health. Some clones in this sample may be carry-over from other donors' samples. CDR3 nucleotide sequence: TGTGCCAGCAGTTTATTCCCGGGACTGTCCGCCTACGAGCAGTACTTC. Amino acids: CASSLFPGLSAYEQYF.